These 25 T cell receptor beta chains share one sample of origin, sequenced in a study of blood T cell repertoires in COVID-19. This table comes from immunoSEQ multiplex PCR, and its TCRdb copy is limited to in-frame clones, with some not included. The sample carries 150,000 to 200,000 clones, 75% to 85% recorded once. Sequenced input: peripheral blood. These receptors were obtained from a human donor in a cohort sampled during active COVID-19.

This clone was recorded a few times. This sequence joins TRBV7-8 and TRBJ2-3, with unresolved D. This CDR3 has 15 amino acids. Germline loops: CDR1 SGHVS, CDR2 FQNEAQ. V dropped 2 bases and J dropped 4 bases, with 13 bases sitting between them. The CDR3 DNA is TGTGCCAGCAGCTTATGGTTTAATTCGGCAGATACGCAGTATTTT. Encoded protein: CASSLWFNSADTQYF.

The V and J genes are TRBV4-3 and TRBJ1-3; TRBD1 agrees at 7 bases. The length of the CDR3 is 15 residues. In germline, CDR1 is LGHNA, CDR2 YSLEER. V lost 4 bases to trimming and J lost 3 bases; unmatched junction nucleotides: 6. CDR3 residues: CASSLSRQGGNTIYF. CDR3 DNA sequence: TGCGCCAGCAGCCTTAGCAGACAGGGTGGAAACACCATATATTTT.

In its sample, this clone was seen a few times. The chain employs TRBV2 and TRBJ1-4; D is possibly TRBD1 (5 bases). This CDR3 has 13 residues. The V gene lost 4 bases and the J gene lost 8 bases, with 11 bases spanning the gap. The V gene's germline CDR1 is SNHLY and CDR2 FYNNEI. CDR3 region: CASSGRDSEKLFF. DNA for the CDR3: TGTGCCAGCAGTGGGAGGGACTCAGAAAAACTGTTTTTT.

This rearrangement joins TRBV6-5 to TRBJ2-5; D unresolved. The CDR3 length is 11 residues. Between the trimmed V and J ends, which lost 6 bases and 1 base, there was a span of 3 bases. Looked up from germline, CDR1 is MNHEY and CDR2 is SVGAGI. The CDR3, as DNA: TGTGCCAGCAGGGCCCAAGAGACCCAGTACTTC. Translation gives CASRAQETQYF.

This chain connects TRBV15 to TRBJ1-2, with TRBD1 matching over 10 bases. Trimming removed 4 bases from V and 7 bases from J; junction bases left unmatched: 9. The CDR3 runs 15 residues. Germline V gene lookup returns CDR1 LNHNV and CDR2 YYDKDF (reference sequence). As DNA, the CDR3 is TGTGCCACCAGCATTCCGGGACAGGGGTATAGTGGCTACACCTTC. Encoded protein: CATSIPGQGYSGYTF.

This clone was detected only once. The V and J genes are TRBV7-3 and TRBJ2-5; perhaps TRBD2 as D (6 bases). In germline, CDR1 is SGHTA, CDR2 FQGTGA. This CDR3 comprises 18 residues. The ends were cut back, 1 base at V and 0 bases at J, with 18 bases in the middle. This CDR3 is CASSLSPRGSGNQETQYF. The DNA of the CDR3 is TGTGCCAGCAGCTTAAGCCCCCGGGGTAGCGGAAACCAAGAGACCCAGTACTTC.

The chain has TRBV24-1 and TRBJ2-5; TRBD2 is a possible D gene (6 bases). The CDR3 has 12 amino acids. V gave up 5 bases and J gave up 4 bases, with 7 bases separating them. Germline-derived CDR1 and CDR2 are KGHDR and SFDVKD. The CDR3 protein is CATSAGGETQYF. The CDR3 bases are TGTGCCACCAGTGCCGGGGGAGAGACCCAGTACTTC.

J is TRBJ1-2 and V is TRBV30; D is undetermined. Trimming took off 5 bases at V and 8 bases at J, with 18 bases between the two ends. The CDR3 loop spans 13 amino acids. CDR1 and CDR2 (germline): GTSNPN, SVGIG (reference sequence). CDR3 region: CAWSPTRTEGYTF. The CDR3 nucleotides are TGTGCCTGGTCCCCGACTCGTACGGAGGGCTACACCTTC.

V usage is TRBV4-2 and J usage is TRBJ1-2, with TRBD1 identical over 7 bases. Germline CDR1 reads LGHNA; CDR2 reads YNFKEQ. The CDR3 covers 13 residues. J gave up 8 bases and V 3 bases, and 6 bases lay outside the gene matches. CDR3 sequence: CASSQDRSLGYTF. The CDR3 DNA follows: TGTGCCAGCAGCCAGGACAGGTCTTTAGGCTACACCTTC.

This clone has only one observation. The V gene is TRBV2, the J gene TRBJ2-4; TRBD1 matches 9 bases. Unmatched junction bases numbered 5, after V lost 6 bases and J lost 5 bases. CDR1 and CDR2 from the germline V gene are SNHLY and FYNNEI. The CDR3 contains 14 residues. For the CDR3, the DNA is TGTGCCAGCAGAGGAGGGACAGGGCAAAACATTCAGTACTTC. Encoded protein: CASRGGTGQNIQYF.

DNA of the CDR3: TGTGCCAGCAGCTTCACAGCCACGAGCACAGATACGCAGTATTTT. It specifies CASSFTATSTDTQYF. The V call is TRBV7-3, the J call TRBJ2-3; D unclear. The CDR3 sequence is 15 residues long. V was pared by 3 bases and J by 0 bases, with 10 bases between. Germline V CDR1 and CDR2: SGHTA, FQGTGA.

This clone was recorded once. The genes are TRBV19 and TRBJ2-1; tentatively, D is TRBD1 (5 bases). The CDR3 runs to 16 residues. The germline V gene has CDR1 LNHDA and CDR2 SQIVND (reference sequence). Trimming stripped 3 bases from V and 2 bases from J, with 14 bases between. The CDR3 reads CASSIYDRPPYNEQFF. DNA of the CDR3: TGTGCCAGTAGTATCTATGACAGACCACCCTACAATGAGCAGTTCTTC.

The J gene is TRBJ2-7, the V gene TRBV6-5; D is undetermined. The germline CDR1 and CDR2 sequences are MNHEY and SVGAGI. CDR3 size: 14 residues. V was shortened by 0 bases and J by 1 base, with 7 bases between the two germline ends. This CDR3 reads CASSYSQKSYEQYF. In DNA, the CDR3 is TGTGCCAGCAGTTACTCGCAGAAGTCCTACGAGCAGTACTTC.

The chain links TRBV12-5 to TRBJ2-1; perhaps TRBD1 as D (6 bases). Per germline, CDR1 LGHNT and CDR2 FRNRAP. The CDR3 contains 17 residues. The V and J ends lost 0 bases and 7 bases respectively, with 19 bases between them. The CDR3 region has the DNA TGTGCTAGTGGTTTGGTGCCAGGGGCTACTTCTTTGAATGAGCAGTTCTTC. This codes for CASGLVPGATSLNEQFF. The variable domain in full, completed from reference TRBV12-5 and TRBJ2-1, reads DARVTQTPRHKVTEMGQEVTMRCQPILGHNTVFWYRQTMMQGLELLAYFRNRAPLDDSGMPKDRFSAEMPDATLATLKIQPSEPRDSAVYFCASGLVPGATSLNEQFFGPGTRLTVL.

This clone was counted once. The genes are TRBV28 and TRBJ2-1; TRBD1 is a possible D gene (5 bases). The CDR3 is 16 amino acids. Germline V lookup: CDR1 MDHEN, CDR2 SYDVKM. V shed 6 bases and J shed 3 bases, with 18 bases lying between them. The CDR3 loop reads CASRSRATGDYNEQFF. CDR3 sequence (DNA): TGTGCCAGCAGGAGCCGGGCTACAGGAGACTACAATGAGCAGTTCTTC.

This clone has a handful of counts. The chain couples TRBV5-4 to TRBJ2-7; 14 nucleotides align to TRBD2. CDR3 size: 16 residues. V dropped 4 bases and J dropped 6; count of bases not matched to a gene: 9. Germline CDR1 SGHNT, CDR2 YYREEE (reference sequence). This CDR3 reads CASSPGGLAGEGEQYF. Here the CDR3 DNA reads TGTGCCAGCAGCCCCGGGGGACTAGCGGGAGAAGGCGAGCAGTACTTC. Full variable domain (missing parts from reference TRBV5-4 and TRBJ2-7): ETGVTQSPTHLIKTRGQQVTLRCSSQSGHNTVSWYQQALGQGPQFIFQYYREEENGRGNFPPRFSGLQFPNYSSELNVNALELDDSALYLCASSPGGLAGEGEQYFGPGTRLTVT.

The rearrangement joins TRBV30 to TRBJ2-7; 10 positions match TRBD2. CDR1 and CDR2 from the germline V gene are GTSNPN and SVGIG (reference sequence). The CDR3 is made up of 15 amino acids. V trimming: 1 base; J trimming: 4 bases; junction bases outside the gene matches: 7. The CDR3 spells CAWSGQREGRYEQYF. In DNA, the CDR3 is TGTGCCTGGAGTGGACAGCGGGAGGGCCGGTACGAGCAGTACTTC.

The CDR3, as DNA: TGTGCCAGCAGTTCGGGACTTAGAGAGACCCAGTACTTC. Its protein product is CASSSGLRETQYF. V usage is TRBV6-6 and J usage is TRBJ2-5, with a possible D match to TRBD2 (6 bases). V was clipped by 4 bases and J by 4 bases, with 10 bases between them. Germline lookup yields CDR1 MNHNY and CDR2 SVGAGI (reference sequence). The CDR3 covers 13 residues.

This clone was seen only a few times. The chain couples TRBV7-3 to TRBJ2-3; perhaps TRBD1 as D (5 bases). CDR3 length: 15 residues. V was shortened by 0 bases and J by 1 base, with 8 bases between the two germline ends. Germline V CDR1 and CDR2: SGHTA, FQGTGA. Here the CDR3 reads CASSLTQGGTDTQYF. The CDR3 nucleotides are TGTGCCAGCAGCTTAACTCAGGGCGGCACAGATACGCAGTATTTT.

V is TRBV6-5 and J is TRBJ2-7, with 9 bases identical to TRBD1. V was clipped by 7 bases and J by 6 bases; unmatched bases: 7. The CDR3 is 13 residues long. Germline V CDR1 and CDR2: MNHEY, SVGAGI. In DNA form, the CDR3 reads TGTGCCAGCACATCCGGGACAGGGTTCGAGCAGTACTTC. Translating it yields CASTSGTGFEQYF.

The chain joins TRBV10-1 to TRBJ2-2; D is undetermined. CDR1 is WNHNN and CDR2 is SYGVQD in the germline V gene (reference sequence). V dropped 4 bases and J dropped 7 bases, with 4 bases sitting between them. This CDR3 is built from 11 residues. CDR3 residues: CASSGGGELFF. The CDR3 nucleotides are TGCGCCAGCAGTGGAGGCGGGGAGCTGTTTTTT.

The rearrangement links TRBV27 to TRBJ2-3, with TRBD1 identical over 9 bases. Germline V CDR1 and CDR2: MNHEY, SMNVEV (reference sequence). The J segment lost 9 bases and the V segment lost 4 bases, leaving 11 bases of the junction unmatched. The CDR3 runs 15 residues. In nucleotides, the CDR3 is TGTGCCAGCAGTTCTCTAGACAGGGGGAAGGGCACGCAGTATTTT. This gives the protein CASSSLDRGKGTQYF.

The chain has TRBV30 and TRBJ2-7; D is possibly TRBD1 (6 bases). The CDR3 sequence is 13 residues long. The germline V gene has CDR1 GTSNPN and CDR2 SVGIG (reference sequence). V was shortened by 4 bases and J by 2 bases, with 12 bases between the two germline ends. The CDR3 is CAWTSGTTYEQYF. In DNA form, the CDR3 reads TGTGCCTGGACCTCGGGGACAACCTACGAGCAGTACTTC.

The chain is built from TRBV30 and TRBJ2-3; TRBD2 agrees at 9 bases. This CDR3 is 15 amino acids long. Trimming removed 3 bases from V and 3 bases from J; junction bases left unmatched: 7. The germline gives CDR1 GTSNPN, CDR2 SVGIG (reference sequence). The chain's CDR3 is CAWRLAGDSTDTQYF. The CDR3 region has the DNA TGTGCCTGGAGATTAGCGGGAGATAGTACAGATACGCAGTATTTT.

V usage is TRBV6-9 and J usage is TRBJ2-7; 11 bases match TRBD1. Germline CDR1 MNHGY, CDR2 SVAAGI. The CDR3 is made up of 14 amino acids. V lost 8 bases, J lost 10 bases, and 13 bases stayed unmatched. CDR3 amino acids: CASGSRGQGVHQYF. CDR3 DNA sequence: TGTGCCAGCGGGAGTAGGGGACAGGGGGTTCACCAGTACTTC.